This T cell receptor (beta chain) derives from a study of CD8 T cells in ankylosing spondylitis. Study-level results: In reactive arthritis synovial fluid and blood, some motif variants had been reported before. Clones tied to disease were said to be significantly enriched in matched ankylosing spondylitis synovial fluid. It appeared that ankylosing spondylitis blood was characterized by a TCR beta motif of several highly homologous variants.

The CDR3 is 15 amino acids. Germline assignment: CDR1 SNHLY and CDR2 FYNNEI. Unmatched junction bases numbered 4, after V lost 7 bases and J lost 2 bases. Quantitative 5'-RACE with molecular barcodes generated TCR beta libraries. In TCRdb, the 5' RACE reads were re-called with MiXCR into one record per CDR3 protein. Here the sample spans 350,000 or so distinct CDR3 sequences, roughly 14% being singletons. On this clonotype: What it recognizes is unknown.

The clonotype was recovered from a male donor with ankylosing spondylitis or in good health (not recorded which). V usage is TRBV2 and J usage is TRBJ2-4; 11 positions match TRBD2. What was sequenced was blood, either unsorted or a sorted T cell fraction (not recorded which). CDR3 in DNA: TGTGCCAGCACCACTAGCGGGAGTACCAAAAACATTCAGTACTTC. Protein product: CASTTSGSTKNIQYF. Together with reference TRBV2 and TRBJ2-4, the CDR3 gives the full variable domain: EPEVTQTPSHQVTQMGQEVILRCVPISNHLYFYWYRQILGQKVEFLVSFYNNEISEKSEIFDDQFSVERPDGSNFTLKIRSTKLEDSAMYFCASTTSGSTKNIQYFGAGTRLSVL.